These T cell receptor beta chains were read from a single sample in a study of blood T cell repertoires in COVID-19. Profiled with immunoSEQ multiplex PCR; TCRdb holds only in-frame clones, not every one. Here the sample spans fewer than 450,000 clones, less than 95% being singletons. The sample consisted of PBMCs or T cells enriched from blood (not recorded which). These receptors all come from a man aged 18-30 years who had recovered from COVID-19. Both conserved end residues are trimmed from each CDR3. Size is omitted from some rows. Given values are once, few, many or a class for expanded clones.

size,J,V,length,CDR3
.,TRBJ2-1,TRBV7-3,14,ASSRQSGLAYNEQF
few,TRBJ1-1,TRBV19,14,ASSPLTGARNTEAF
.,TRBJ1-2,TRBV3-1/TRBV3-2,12,ASSQAGLNYGYT
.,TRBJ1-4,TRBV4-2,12,ASSRAGTNEKLF
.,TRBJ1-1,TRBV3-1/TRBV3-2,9,ASSLAAEAF
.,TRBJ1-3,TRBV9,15,ASSQTPDDRGGNTIY
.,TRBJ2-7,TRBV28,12,ASRALGNSYEQY
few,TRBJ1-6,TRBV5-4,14,ASSPGQGTYNSPLH
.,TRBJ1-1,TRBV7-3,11,ASSLDRGAEAF
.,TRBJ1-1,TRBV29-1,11,SVEEHGGTEAF
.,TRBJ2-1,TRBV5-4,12,ASSFQGLYNEQF
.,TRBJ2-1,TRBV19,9,ASGGYNEQF
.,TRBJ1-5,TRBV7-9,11,ASTGTGDQPQH
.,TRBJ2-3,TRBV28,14,ASSYPIRWTGGTQY
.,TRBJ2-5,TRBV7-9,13,ASSLGDRVPETQY
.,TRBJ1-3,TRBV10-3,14,AISDNPRRPGNTIY
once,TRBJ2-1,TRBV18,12,ASSPLLTSGEQF
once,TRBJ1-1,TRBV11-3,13,ASSPAAGGWGEAF
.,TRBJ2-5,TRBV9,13,ASSAQTSGKETQY
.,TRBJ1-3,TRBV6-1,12,ASSELSSGNTIY
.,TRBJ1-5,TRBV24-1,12,ATSDTWATQPQH
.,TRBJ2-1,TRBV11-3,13,ASSPRSTDNNEQF
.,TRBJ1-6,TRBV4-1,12,ASSLGLPQQPLH
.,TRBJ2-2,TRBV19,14,ASSIGGTVNTGELF
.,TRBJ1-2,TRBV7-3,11,ASSLDSYYGYT
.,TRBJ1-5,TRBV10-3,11,AIRTDRNQPQH
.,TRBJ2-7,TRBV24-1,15,ATSASEGVAGYYEQY
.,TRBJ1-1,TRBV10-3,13,AISDLGQGATEAF
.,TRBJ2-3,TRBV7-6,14,ASSLYFGGRPDTQY
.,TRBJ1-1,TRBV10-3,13,AISESRAPGTEAF
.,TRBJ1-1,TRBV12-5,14,ASGLDITGGVTEAF
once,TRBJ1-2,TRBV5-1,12,ASSLGQGTYGYT
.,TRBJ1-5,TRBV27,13,ASKYGGAGNQPQH
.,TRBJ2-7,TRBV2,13,ASSEWGTGPGEQY
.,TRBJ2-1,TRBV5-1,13,ASSFAGGESNEQF
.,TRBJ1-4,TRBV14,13,ASSKQTATNEKLF
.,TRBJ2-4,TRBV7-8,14,ASSSGGLIFKNIQY
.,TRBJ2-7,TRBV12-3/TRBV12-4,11,ASSPTVSYEQY
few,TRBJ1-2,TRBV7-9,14,ASTSSDDRANYGYT
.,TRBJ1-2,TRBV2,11,ASSVQGAGGYT
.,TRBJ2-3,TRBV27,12,ASSFGGRADTQY
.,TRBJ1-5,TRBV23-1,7,AGVTPQH
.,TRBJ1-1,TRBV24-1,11,ATSRRENTEAF
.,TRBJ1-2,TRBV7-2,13,ASSPSGRGLYGYT
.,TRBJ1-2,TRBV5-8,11,ASSGGQGIRYT
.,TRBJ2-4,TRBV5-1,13,ASSISGRAKNIQY
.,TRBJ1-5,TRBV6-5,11,ASSRGGDQPQH
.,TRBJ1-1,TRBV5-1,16,ASSLRGLGTGLNTEAF
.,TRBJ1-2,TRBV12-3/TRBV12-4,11,ASTPGVFSGYT
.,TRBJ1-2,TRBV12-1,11,ASSAGVNYGYT
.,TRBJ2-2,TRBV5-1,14,ASSLGRKLSTGELF
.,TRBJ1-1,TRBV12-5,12,ASALGGRNTEAF
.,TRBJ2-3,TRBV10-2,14,ASSVLQGRSTDTQY
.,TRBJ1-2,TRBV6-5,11,ASSPGGREGYT
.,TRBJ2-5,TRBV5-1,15,ASPDAGTKDFQETQY
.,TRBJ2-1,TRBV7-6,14,ASTYEAGGTYNEQF
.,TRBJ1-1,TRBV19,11,ASKHTGAPEAF
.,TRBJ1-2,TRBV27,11,ASSLGTAYGYT